The TCR beta chain described here comes from a study of T cell responses to AZD1222 COVID-19 vaccine. General observations from the study: White British ancestry dominated among donors, who included more females, and clonal diversity was possibly underestimated. Vaccine-associated CD4 TCRs spanned spike, dominant at 160-218 and 743-854.

Trimming pared 4 bases from V and 3 bases from J, leaving 7 bases between. Germline CDR1 and CDR2: SGHAT and FQNNGV. The CDR3 sequence is 12 residues long. As regards this clone: Its antigen is still unknown.

Some clones are missing from TCRdb's copy, which holds only in-frame ones; the method was immunoSEQ multiplex PCR. The table shows over 100,000 clones, with approximately 91% occurring only once. The sequenced sample was peripheral blood, obtained 28 days after the second AZD1222 dose. The clonotype originates from an adult who received the AZD1222 COVID-19 vaccine. The rearrangement joins TRBV11-2 to TRBJ2-7; D is perhaps TRBD2 (5 bases). The CDR3 DNA reads as TGTGCCAGCAGCTGGACTCGCTACGAGCAGTACTTC. Its translation is CASSWTRYEQYF.